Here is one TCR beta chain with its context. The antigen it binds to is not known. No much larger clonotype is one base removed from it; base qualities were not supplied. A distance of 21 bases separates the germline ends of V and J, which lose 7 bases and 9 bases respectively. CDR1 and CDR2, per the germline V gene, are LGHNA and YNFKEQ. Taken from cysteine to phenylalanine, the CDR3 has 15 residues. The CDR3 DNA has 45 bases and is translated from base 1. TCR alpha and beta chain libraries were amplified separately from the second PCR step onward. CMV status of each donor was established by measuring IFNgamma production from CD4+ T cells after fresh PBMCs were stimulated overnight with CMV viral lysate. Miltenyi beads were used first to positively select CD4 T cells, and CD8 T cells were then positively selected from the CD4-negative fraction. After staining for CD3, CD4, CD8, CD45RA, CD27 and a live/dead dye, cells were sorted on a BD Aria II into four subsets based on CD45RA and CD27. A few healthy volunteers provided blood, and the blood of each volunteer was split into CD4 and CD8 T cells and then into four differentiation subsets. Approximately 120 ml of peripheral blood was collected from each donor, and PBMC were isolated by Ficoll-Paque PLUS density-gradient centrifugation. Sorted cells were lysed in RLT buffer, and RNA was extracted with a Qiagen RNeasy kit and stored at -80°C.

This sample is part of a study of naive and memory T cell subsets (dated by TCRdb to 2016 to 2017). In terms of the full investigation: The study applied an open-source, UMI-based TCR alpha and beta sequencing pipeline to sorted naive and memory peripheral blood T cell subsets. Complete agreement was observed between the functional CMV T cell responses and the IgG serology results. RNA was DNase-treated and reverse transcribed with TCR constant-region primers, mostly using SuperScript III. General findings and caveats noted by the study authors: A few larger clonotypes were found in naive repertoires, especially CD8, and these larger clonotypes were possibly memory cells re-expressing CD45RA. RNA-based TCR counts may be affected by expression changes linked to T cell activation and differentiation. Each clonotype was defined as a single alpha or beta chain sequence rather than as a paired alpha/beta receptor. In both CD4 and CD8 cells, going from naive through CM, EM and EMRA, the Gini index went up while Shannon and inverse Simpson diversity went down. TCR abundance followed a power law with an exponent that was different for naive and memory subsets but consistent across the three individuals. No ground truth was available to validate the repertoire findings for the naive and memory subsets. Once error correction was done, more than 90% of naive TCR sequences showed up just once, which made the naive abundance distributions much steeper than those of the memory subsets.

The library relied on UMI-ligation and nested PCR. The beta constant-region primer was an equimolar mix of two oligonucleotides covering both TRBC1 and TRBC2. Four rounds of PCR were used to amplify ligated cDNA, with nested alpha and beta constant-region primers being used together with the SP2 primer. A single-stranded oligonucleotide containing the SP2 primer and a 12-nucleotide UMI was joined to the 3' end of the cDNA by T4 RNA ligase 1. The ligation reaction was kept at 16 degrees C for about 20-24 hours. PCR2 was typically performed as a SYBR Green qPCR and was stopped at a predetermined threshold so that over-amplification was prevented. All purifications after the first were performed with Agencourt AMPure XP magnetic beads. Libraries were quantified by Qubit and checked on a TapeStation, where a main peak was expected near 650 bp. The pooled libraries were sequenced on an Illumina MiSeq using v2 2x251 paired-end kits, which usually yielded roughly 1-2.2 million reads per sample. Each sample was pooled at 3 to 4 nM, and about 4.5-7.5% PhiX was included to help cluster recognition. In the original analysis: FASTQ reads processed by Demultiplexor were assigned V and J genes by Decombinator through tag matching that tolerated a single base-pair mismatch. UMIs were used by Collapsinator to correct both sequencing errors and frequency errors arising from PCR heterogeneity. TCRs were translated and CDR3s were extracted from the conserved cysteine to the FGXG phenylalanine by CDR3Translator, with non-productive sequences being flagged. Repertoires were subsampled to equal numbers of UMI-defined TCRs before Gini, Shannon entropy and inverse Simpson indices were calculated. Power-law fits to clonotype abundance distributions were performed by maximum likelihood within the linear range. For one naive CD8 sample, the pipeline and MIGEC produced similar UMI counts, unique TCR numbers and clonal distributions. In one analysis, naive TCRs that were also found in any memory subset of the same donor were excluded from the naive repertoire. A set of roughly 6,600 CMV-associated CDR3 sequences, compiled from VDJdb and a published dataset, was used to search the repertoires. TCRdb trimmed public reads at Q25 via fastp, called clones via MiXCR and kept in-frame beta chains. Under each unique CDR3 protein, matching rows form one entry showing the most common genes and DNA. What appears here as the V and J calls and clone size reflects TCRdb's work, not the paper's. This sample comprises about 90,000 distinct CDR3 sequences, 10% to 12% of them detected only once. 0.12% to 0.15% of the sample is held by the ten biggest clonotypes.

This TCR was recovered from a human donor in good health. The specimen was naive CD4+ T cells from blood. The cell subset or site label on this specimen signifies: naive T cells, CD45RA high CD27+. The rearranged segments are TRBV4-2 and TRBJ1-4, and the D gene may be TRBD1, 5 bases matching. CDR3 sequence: CASTLLGSGGKKLFF. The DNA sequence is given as TGTGCCAGCACCCTGCTCGGATCCGGGGGGAAAAAACTGTTTTTT.